This T cell receptor beta chain originates from a study of CD8 T cells in ankylosing spondylitis. Regarding the study as a whole: As for the disease-linked clones, they showed a CD8+ phenotype and occurred at relatively low frequencies in peripheral blood. Within matched ankylosing spondylitis synovial fluid, disease-linked clones were reportedly significantly enriched.

From the 5' RACE reads, TCRdb called clonotypes with MiXCR, one entry per CDR3 protein. The sample comprises fewer than 200,000 distinct CDR3 sequences, 15% to 20% of which are singletons, and roughly 4.5% rests with the top ten. The CDR3 loop spans 13 amino acids. Trimming pared 6 bases from V and 5 bases from J, leaving 10 bases between. The germline gives CDR1 LNHDA, CDR2 SQIVND (reference sequence). Of note for this clonotype: Its antigen is not known.

J is TRBJ1-4 and V is TRBV19, with D unclear. Sequencing input: blood, either unsorted or a sorted T cell fraction (not recorded which). The sequence was collected from a male donor aged 10 to 35 with ankylosing spondylitis or in good health (not recorded which). The CDR3 region is CASRYSLNEKLFF. The DNA for the CDR3 is TGTGCCAGTAGGTACAGCCTGAATGAAAAACTGTTTTTT.